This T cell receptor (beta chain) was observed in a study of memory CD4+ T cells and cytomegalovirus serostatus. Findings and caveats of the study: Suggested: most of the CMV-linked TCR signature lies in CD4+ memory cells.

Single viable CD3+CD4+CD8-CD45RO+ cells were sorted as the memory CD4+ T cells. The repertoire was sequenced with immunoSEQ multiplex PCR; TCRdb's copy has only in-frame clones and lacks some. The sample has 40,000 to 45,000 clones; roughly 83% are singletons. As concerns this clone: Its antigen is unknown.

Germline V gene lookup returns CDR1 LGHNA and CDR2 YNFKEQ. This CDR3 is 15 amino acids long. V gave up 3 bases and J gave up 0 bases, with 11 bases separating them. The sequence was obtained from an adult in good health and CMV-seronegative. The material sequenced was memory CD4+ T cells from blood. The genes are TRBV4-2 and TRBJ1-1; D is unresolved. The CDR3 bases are TGTGCCAGCAGCCACCCAGACACACTGAACACTGAAGCTTTCTTT. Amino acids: CASSHPDTLNTEAFF.